This T cell receptor beta chain was documented in a study of cytomegalovirus exposure and HLA in healthy donors. Study-level points and caveats: Follow-up analysis later connected one missense variant in DCLRE1C with trimming of TCR beta V- and J-genes. Segments of the TCR beta V type were, in most cases, productive about 90% or about 30% of the time in an earlier analysis. The study labeled more than 150 TCR beta chains cytomegalovirus-associated. A few chains linked to CMV were shown in vitro to be specific for CMV antigens.

The V and J ends lost 8 bases and 3 bases, in that order; junction bases with no gene match: 5. This CDR3 has 14 residues. Looked up from germline, CDR1 is SGHRS and CDR2 is YFSETQ. Concerning this clone itself: Its matching antigen is unknown.

13 Jbeta primers and 60 Vbeta primers were used for the PCR. Profiled with immunoSEQ multiplex PCR; TCRdb holds only in-frame clones, not every one. This listing includes 65,000 to 95,000 clones. This TCR came from a female donor in good health and CMV-seropositive. The chain joins TRBV5-1 to TRBJ2-2, with 9 bases lining up with TRBD1. Sequences were obtained from PBMCs. For the CDR3, the DNA is TGCGCCAGTTGGACAGGGGAAGACACCGGGGAGCTGTTTTTT. Translation gives CASWTGEDTGELFF.